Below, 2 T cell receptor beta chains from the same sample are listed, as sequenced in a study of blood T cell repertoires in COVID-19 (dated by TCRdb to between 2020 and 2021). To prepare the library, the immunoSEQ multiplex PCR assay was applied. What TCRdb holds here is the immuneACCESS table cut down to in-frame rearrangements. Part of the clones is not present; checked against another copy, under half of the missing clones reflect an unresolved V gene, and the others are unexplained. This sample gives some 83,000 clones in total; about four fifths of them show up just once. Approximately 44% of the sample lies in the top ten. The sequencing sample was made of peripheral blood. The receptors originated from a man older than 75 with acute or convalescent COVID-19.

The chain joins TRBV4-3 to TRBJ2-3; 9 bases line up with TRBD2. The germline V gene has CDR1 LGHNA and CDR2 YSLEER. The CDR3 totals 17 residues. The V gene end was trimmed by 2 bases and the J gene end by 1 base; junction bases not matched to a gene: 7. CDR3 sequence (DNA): TGCGCCAGCAGCCAATTGGCTAGCGGGACTGGCACAGATACGCAGTATTTT. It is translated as CASSQLASGTGTDTQYF.

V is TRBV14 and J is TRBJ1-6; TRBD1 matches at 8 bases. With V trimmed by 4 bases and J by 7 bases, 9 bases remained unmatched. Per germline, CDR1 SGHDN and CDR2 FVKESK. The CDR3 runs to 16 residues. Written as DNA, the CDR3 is TGTGCCAGCAGCCCCTCCAACAGGGGGTGGAATTCACCCCTCCACTTT. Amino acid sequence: CASSPSNRGWNSPLHF.